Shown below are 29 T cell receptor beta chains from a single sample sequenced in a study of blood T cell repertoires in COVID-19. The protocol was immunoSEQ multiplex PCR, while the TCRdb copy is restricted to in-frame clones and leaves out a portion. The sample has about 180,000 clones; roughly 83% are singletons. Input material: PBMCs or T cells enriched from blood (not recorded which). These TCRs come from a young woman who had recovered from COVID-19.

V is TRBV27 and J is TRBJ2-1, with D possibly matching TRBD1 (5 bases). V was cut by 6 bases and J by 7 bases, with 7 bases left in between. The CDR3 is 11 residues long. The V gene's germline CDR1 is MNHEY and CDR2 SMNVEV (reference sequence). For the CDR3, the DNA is TGTGCCAGCAGGACAGTGAATGAGCAGTTCTTC. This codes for CASRTVNEQFF.

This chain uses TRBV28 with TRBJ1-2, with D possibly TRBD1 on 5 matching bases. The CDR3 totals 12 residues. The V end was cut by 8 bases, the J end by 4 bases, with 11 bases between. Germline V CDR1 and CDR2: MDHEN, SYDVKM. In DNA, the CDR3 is TGTGCCAGCGGGGCCACGAGCTATGGCTACACCTTC. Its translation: CASGATSYGYTF.

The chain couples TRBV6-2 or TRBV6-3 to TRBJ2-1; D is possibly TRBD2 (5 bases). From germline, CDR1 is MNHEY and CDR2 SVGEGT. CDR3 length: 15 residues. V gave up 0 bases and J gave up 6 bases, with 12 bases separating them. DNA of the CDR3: TGTGCCAGCAGTTACTCGAGCTTCCGGGGCAATGAGCAGTTCTTC. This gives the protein CASSYSSFRGNEQFF.

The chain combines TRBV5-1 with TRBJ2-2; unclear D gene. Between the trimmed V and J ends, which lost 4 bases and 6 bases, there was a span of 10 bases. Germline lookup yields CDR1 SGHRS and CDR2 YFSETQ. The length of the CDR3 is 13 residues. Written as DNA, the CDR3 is TGCGCCAGCAGCGGGCACGTCGCCGGGGAGCTGTTTTTT. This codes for CASSGHVAGELFF.

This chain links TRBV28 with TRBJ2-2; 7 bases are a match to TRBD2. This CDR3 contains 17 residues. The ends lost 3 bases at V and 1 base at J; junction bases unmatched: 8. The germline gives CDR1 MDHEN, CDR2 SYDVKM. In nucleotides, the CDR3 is TGTGCCAGCAGTTTTCATAAGCGGGAAGTGAACACCGGGGAGCTGTTTTTT. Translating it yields CASSFHKREVNTGELFF.

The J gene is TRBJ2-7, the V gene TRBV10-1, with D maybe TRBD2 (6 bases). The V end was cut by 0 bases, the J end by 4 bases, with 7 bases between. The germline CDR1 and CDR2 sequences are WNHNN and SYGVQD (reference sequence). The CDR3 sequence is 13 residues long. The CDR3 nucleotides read TGCGCCAGCAGTGAGTCGGGAGGATACGAGCAGTACTTC. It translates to CASSESGGYEQYF.

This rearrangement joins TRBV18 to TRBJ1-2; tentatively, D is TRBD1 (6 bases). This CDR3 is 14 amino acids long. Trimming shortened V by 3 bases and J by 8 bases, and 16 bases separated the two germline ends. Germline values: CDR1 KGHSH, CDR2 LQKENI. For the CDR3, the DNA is TGTGCCAGCTCACCGCCCTCACAGGGCCGCGGCTACACCTTC. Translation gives CASSPPSQGRGYTF.

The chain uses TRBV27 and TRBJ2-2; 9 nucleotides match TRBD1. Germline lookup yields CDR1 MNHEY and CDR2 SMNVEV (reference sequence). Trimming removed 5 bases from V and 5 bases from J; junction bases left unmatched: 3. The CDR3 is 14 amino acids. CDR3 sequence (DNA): TGTGCCAGCAGTGCGGACAGGGGTACCGGGGAGCTGTTTTTT. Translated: CASSADRGTGELFF.

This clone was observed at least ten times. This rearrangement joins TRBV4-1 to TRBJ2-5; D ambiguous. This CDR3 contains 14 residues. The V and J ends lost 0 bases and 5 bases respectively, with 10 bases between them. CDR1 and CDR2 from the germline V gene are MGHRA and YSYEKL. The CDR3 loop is CASSQDAGWETQYF. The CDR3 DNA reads TGCGCCAGCAGCCAAGACGCAGGATGGGAGACCCAGTACTTC.

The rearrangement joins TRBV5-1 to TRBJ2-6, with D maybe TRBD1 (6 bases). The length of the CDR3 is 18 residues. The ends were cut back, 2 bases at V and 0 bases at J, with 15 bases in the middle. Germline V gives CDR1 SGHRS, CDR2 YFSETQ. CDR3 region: CASSFLGQPYSGANVLTF. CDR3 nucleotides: TGCGCCAGCAGCTTCCTAGGACAGCCTTACTCTGGGGCCAACGTCCTGACTTTC.

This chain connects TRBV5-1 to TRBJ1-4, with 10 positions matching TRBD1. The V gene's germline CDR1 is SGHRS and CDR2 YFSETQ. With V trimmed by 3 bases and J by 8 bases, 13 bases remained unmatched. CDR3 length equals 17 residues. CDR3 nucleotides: TGCGCCAGCAGCTGGGGGGACAGGGGAATGGTTGCCGAAAAACTGTTTTTT. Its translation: CASSWGDRGMVAEKLFF. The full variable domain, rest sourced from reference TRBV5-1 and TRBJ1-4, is KAGVTQTPRYLIKTRGQQVTLSCSPISGHRSVSWYQQTPGQGLQFLFEYFSETQRNKGNFPGRFSGRQFSNSRSEMNVSTLELGDSALYLCASSWGDRGMVAEKLFFGSGTQLSVL.

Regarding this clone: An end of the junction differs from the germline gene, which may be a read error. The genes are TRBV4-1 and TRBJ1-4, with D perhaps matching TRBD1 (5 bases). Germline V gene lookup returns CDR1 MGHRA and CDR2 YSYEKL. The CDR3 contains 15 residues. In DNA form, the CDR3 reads TGCGCCAGTAGCCAAGGCGGGGCCTCCAATGAAAAACTGTTTTTT. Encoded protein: CASSQGGASNEKLFF.

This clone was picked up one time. The CDR3 DNA reads as TGCGCCAGCAGCTTGGAGAGGACAGGGGGAAACACCATATATTTT. Translation: CASSLERTGGNTIYF. The chain has TRBV5-1 and TRBJ1-3, with 8 bases matching TRBD1. V shed 0 bases and J 4 bases; nucleotides not matched to a gene: 3. This CDR3 contains 15 residues. Germline V gene sequence: CDR1 SGHRS, CDR2 YFSETQ.

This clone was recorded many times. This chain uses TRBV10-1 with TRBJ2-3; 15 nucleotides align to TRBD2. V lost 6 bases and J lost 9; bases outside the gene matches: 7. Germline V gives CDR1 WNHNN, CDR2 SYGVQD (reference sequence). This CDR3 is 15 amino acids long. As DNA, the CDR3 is TGCGCCAGCAGGAGGACTAGCGGGAGGGGTTGGACGCAGTATTTT. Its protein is CASRRTSGRGWTQYF.

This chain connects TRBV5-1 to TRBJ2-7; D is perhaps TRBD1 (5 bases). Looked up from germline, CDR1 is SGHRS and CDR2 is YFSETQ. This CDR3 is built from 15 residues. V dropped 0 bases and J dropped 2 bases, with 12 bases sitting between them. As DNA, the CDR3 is TGCGCCAGCAGCTTGGGCCAGGGTAGTACCTACGAGCAGTACTTC. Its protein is CASSLGQGSTYEQYF. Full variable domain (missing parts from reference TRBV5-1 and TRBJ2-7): KAGVTQTPRYLIKTRGQQVTLSCSPISGHRSVSWYQQTPGQGLQFLFEYFSETQRNKGNFPGRFSGRQFSNSRSEMNVSTLELGDSALYLCASSLGQGSTYEQYFGPGTRLTVT.

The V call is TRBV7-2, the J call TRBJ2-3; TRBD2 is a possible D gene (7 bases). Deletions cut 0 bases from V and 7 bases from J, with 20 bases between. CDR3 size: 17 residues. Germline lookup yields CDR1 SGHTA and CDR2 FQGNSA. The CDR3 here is CASSLAVVRGGVNTQYF. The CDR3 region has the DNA TGTGCCAGCAGCTTAGCGGTAGTACGCGGGGGCGTGAATACGCAGTATTTT.

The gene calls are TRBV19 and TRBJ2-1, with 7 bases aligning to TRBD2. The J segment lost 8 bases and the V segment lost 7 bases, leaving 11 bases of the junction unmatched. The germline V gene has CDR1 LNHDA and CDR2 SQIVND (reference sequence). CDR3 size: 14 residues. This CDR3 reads CASTKREGLDEQFF. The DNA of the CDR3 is TGTGCCAGTACCAAGAGGGAGGGCTTGGATGAGCAGTTCTTC.

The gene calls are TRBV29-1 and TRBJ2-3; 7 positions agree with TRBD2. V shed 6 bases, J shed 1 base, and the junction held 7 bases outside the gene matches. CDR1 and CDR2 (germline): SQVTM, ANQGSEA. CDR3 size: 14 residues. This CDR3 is CSVNGGGRTDTQYF. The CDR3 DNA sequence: TGCAGCGTCAATGGGGGAGGGCGCACAGATACGCAGTATTTT.

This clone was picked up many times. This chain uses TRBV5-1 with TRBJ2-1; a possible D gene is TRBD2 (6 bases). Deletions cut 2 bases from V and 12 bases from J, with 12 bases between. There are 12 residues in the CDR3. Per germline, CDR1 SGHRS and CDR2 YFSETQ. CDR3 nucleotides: TGCGCCAGCAGCTTAGCGGGCGATGGGCAGTTCTTC. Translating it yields CASSLAGDGQFF.

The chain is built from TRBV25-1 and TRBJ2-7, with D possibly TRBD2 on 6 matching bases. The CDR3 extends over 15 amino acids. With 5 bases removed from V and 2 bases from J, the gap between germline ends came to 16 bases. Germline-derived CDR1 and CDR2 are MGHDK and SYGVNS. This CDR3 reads CASSNSGTGTYEQYF. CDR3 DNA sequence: TGTGCCAGCAGTAACTCCGGGACTGGTACCTACGAGCAGTACTTC.

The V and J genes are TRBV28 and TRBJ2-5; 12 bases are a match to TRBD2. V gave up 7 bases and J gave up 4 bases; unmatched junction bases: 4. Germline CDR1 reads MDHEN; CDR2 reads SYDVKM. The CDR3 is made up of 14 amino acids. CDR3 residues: CASTPGLAGETQYF. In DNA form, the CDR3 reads TGTGCCAGCACCCCGGGACTAGCGGGAGAGACCCAGTACTTC.

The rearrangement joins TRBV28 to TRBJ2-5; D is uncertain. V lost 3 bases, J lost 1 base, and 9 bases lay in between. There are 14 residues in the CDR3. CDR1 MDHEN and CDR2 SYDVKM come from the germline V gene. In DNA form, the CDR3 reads TGTGCCAGCAGTTTTGAGCAGGCCCAAGAGACCCAGTACTTC. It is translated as CASSFEQAQETQYF.

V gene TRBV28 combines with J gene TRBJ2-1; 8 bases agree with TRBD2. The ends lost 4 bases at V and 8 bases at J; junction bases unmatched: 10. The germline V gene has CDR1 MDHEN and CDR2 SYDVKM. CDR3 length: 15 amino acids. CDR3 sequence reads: CASSSGAGEVYEQFF. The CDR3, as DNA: TGTGCCAGCAGTTCGGGAGCGGGAGAGGTGTATGAGCAGTTCTTC.

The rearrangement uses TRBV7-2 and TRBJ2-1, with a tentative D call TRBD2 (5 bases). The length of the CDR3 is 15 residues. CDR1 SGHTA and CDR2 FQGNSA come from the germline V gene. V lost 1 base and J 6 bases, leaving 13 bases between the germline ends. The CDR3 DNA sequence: TGTGCCAGCAGCTTAGGAGGGAGTGGCCCCAATGAGCAGTTCTTC. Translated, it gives CASSLGGSGPNEQFF.

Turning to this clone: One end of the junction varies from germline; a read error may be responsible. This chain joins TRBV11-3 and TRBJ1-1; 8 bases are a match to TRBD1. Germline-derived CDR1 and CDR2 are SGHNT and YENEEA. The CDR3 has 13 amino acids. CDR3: CASSNRGNAEAFF. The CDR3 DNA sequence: TGTGCCAGCAGCAACAGGGGGAACGCTGAAGCTTTCTTT. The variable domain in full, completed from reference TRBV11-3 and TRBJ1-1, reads EAGVVQSPRYKIIEKKQPVAFWCNPISGHNTLYWYLQNLGQGPELLIRYENEEAVDDSQLPKDRFSAERLKGVDSTLKIQPAELGDSAVYLCASSNRGNAEAFFGQGTRLTVV.

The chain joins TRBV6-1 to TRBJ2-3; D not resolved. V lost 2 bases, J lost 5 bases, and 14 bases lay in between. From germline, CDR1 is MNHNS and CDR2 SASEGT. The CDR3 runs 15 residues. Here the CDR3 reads CASSEIARLGDTQYF. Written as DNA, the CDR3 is TGTGCCAGCAGTGAAATTGCTAGGTTAGGAGATACGCAGTATTTT.

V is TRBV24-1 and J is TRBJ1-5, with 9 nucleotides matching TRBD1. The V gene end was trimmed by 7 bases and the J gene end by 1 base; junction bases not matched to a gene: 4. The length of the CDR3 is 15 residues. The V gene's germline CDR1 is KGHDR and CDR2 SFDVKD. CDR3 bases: TGTGCCACCAGACCGGGGACAGGGAGCAATCAGCCCCAGCATTTT. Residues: CATRPGTGSNQPQHF.

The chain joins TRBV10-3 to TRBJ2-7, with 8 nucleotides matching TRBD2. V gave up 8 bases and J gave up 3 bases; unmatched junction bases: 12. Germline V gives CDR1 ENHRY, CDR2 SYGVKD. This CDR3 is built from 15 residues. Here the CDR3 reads CAIGSTRTSSYEQYF. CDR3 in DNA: TGTGCCATCGGTTCTACTCGGACTAGCAGCTACGAGCAGTACTTC.

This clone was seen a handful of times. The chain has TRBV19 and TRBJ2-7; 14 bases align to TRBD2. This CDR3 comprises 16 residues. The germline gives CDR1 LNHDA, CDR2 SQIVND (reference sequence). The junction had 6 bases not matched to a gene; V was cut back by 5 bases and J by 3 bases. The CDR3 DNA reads TGTGCCAGTAGTTACGGGACTAGCGGGAGTGTCTACGAGCAGTACTTC. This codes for CASSYGTSGSVYEQYF.